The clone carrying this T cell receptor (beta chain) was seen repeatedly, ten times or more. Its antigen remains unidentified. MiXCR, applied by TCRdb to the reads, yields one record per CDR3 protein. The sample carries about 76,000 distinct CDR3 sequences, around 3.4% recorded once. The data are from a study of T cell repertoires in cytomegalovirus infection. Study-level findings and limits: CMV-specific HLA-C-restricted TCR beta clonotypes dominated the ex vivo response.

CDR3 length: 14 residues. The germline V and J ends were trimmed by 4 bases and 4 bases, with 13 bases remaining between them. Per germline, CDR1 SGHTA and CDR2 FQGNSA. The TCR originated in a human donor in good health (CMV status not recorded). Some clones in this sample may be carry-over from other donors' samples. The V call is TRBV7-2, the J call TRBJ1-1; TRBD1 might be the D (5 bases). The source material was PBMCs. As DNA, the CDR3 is TGTGCCAGCAGCTCCATGGAGGGGAGCACTGAAGCTTTCTTT. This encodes CASSSMEGSTEAFF.